The entry below gives a single T cell receptor (beta chain) sequence along with its context. Assay used: immunoSEQ multiplex PCR; TCRdb lists only in-frame clones, some missing. The sample yields under 200,000 clones, under 90% seen once. These data originate in a study of blood T cell repertoires in COVID-19. The V and J ends lost 2 bases and 7 bases respectively, with 12 bases between them. The CDR3 is 14 residues long. The germline CDR1 and CDR2 sequences are KGHSY and FQNENV. Cohort allocation depended upon clinical history that participants reported. What the recovered Cohort 3 donors had was two negative PCRs, clearance, or symptom resolution.

This TCR derives from a woman aged 50 to 60 who had recovered from COVID-19. The chain couples TRBV16 to TRBJ1-5, with D perhaps TRBD1 (5 bases). The source material was PBMCs or T cells enriched from blood (not recorded which). The CDR3 region has the DNA TGTGCCAGCAGCCAAGGGGCGGGGGACCAGCCCCAGCATTTT. It specifies CASSQGAGDQPQHF.